The clone carrying this TCR beta chain was recorded at least ten times. These data belong to a study of patients and donors after allogeneic stem cell transplantation. TCRdb used MiXCR to reprocess the RT-PCR reads, holding one entry per CDR3 protein. The sample lists 900,000 to 1,000,000 distinct CDR3 sequences; under 20% were seen once. Trimming stripped 5 bases from V and 4 bases from J, with 12 bases between. The CDR3 length is 14 residues. Sequenced sample: blood, either unsorted or a sorted T cell fraction (not recorded which). The clonotype was recovered from a human donor who was either an allogeneic HSCT recipient or a stem cell or donor lymphocyte infusion donor (not recorded which). It is not recorded whose cells these are; they may come from a transplant donor. The chain employs TRBV12-3 or TRBV12-4 and TRBJ2-1; D is ambiguous. The CDR3 protein is CASSPRGVYNEQFF. The CDR3 region has the DNA TGTGCCAGCAGTCCCCGTGGTGTTTACAATGAGCAGTTCTTC.